This T cell receptor beta chain was found in a study of cytomegalovirus exposure and HLA in healthy donors. Study-level points and caveats: Association of a missense DCLRE1C variant with TCR beta V- and J-gene trimming was reported in a later analysis.

PCR employed 60 Vbeta and 13 Jbeta primers. Assay used: immunoSEQ multiplex PCR; TCRdb lists only in-frame clones, some missing. The repertoire holds roughly 120,000 clones, with about two thirds as singletons. On this clone itself: What it binds is not known.

The CDR3 consists of 12 residues. The ends lost 8 bases at V and 7 bases at J; junction bases unmatched: 4. Germline V gives CDR1 MNHNS, CDR2 SASEGT. The sequenced sample was PBMCs. The receptor was derived from a man aged 35 to 55 in good health and CMV-seropositive. The chain links TRBV6-1 to TRBJ2-1; TRBD2 agrees at 8 bases. The CDR3 loop is CASRGLVNEQFF. CDR3 sequence (DNA): TGTGCCAGCCGGGGACTAGTTAATGAGCAGTTCTTC.